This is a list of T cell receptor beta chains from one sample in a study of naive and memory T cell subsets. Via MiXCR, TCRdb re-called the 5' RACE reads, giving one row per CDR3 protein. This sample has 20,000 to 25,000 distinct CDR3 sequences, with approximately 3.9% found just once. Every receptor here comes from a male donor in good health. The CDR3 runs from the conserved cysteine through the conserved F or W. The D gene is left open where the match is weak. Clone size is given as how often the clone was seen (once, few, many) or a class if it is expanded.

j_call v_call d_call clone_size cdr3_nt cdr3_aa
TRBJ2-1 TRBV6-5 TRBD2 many TGTGCCAGCAGTTACCCAGGACTAGCGGGAGGTAATGAGCAGTTCTTC CASSYPGLAGGNEQFF
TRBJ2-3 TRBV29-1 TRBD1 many TGCAGCGTTGAAAGGCGGGGGACAGGGGATACGCAGTATTTT CSVERRGTGDTQYF
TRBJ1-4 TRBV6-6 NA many TGTGCCAGCAGTAGGGGCCGGGGGGAAAAACTGTTTTTT CASSRGRGEKLFF
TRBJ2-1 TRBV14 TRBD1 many TGTGCCAGCAGCCAAGTCAGGGACAGGGATTACAATGAGCAGTTCTTC CASSQVRDRDYNEQFF
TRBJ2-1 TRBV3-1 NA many TGTGCCAGCAGCCAAGTGGTGGCTAGGAGCTCCTACAATGAGCAGTTCTTC CASSQVVARSSYNEQFF
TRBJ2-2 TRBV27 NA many TGTGCCAGCAGTTTCCAGGGAACCGGGGAGCTGTTTTTT CASSFQGTGELFF
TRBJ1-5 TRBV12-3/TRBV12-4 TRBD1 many TGTGCCAGCAGCCCCGGGACAGACTTGAATCTGCCCCAGCATTTT CASSPGTDLNLPQHF
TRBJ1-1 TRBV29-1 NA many TGCAGCGTTGACAGGGCGACAGCGAACACTGAAGCTTTCTTT CSVDRATANTEAFF
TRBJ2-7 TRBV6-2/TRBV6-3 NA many TGTGCCAGCAGTTACCACGCGACAGAACCCTACGAGCAGTACTTC CASSYHATEPYEQYF
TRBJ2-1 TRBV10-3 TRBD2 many TGTGCCATCAGAGAGGAGGGCGGGGGGTCCTACAATGAGCAGTTCTTC CAIREEGGGSYNEQFF
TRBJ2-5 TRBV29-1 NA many TGCAGCGTTGGAACAGGGCCCCAAGAGACCCAGTACTTC CSVGTGPQETQYF
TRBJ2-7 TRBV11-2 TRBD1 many TGTGCCAGCAGCCCGACAGGGCAGCACTACGAGCAGTACTTC CASSPTGQHYEQYF
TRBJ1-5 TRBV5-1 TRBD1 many TGCGCCAGCAGCTTAGGGACAGGGAGTGAGCCCCAGCATTTT CASSLGTGSEPQHF
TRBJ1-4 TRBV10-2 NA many TGCGCCAGCGGCCACTTGGATGAAAAACTGTTTTTT CASGHLDEKLFF
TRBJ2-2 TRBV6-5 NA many TGTGCCAGCAGTTACAGTATCGGGGAGCTGTTTTTT CASSYSIGELFF